Following are 2 T cell receptor beta chains from one sample sequenced in a study of cytomegalovirus exposure and HLA in healthy donors (TCRdb year 2017). Library prep was done by the immunoSEQ multiplex PCR assay. For the multiplex PCR, a mixture combining 60 forward primers for TCR Vbeta segments and 13 reverse primers for TCR Jbeta segments was used. As stored in TCRdb, this immuneACCESS dataset retains in-frame rearrangements with V and J assigned. A fraction of the clones does not appear; measured against another copy, unresolved V genes explain less than half of the discrepancy, and the remainder lacks a known reason. A total of approximately 110,000 clones appear in this sample, 73% of them only once. The ten largest clones take up approximately 4.3% of the sample. Sequencing was carried out using PBMCs. These receptor sequences come from a man aged 60 to 75 in good health and CMV-seropositive.

The genes are TRBV6-6 and TRBJ1-5; D call uncertain. The CDR3 loop spans 16 amino acids. Germline V lookup: CDR1 MNHNY, CDR2 SVGAGI (reference sequence). The germline V and J ends were trimmed by 4 bases and 6 bases, with 19 bases remaining between them. The CDR3 reads CASSFPAGNPGQPQHF. The CDR3 nucleotides are TGTGCCAGCAGTTTCCCGGCGGGGAATCCTGGTCAGCCCCAGCATTTT.

V usage is TRBV19 and J usage is TRBJ2-2; 7 bases are a match to TRBD2. J lost 5 bases, V lost 6 bases, and 6 bases had no gene match. There are 14 residues in the CDR3. Germline CDR1 is LNHDA and CDR2 is SQIVND (reference sequence). CDR3 amino acids: CASRNGRETGELFF. Written as DNA, the CDR3 is TGTGCCAGTAGAAATGGGAGGGAAACCGGGGAGCTGTTTTTT. Filled out from reference TRBV19 and TRBJ2-2, the complete variable domain reads DGGITQSPKYLFRKEGQNVTLSCEQNLNHDAMYWYRQDPGQGLRLIYYSQIVNDFQKGDIAEGYSVSREKKESFPLTVTSAQKNPTAFYLCASRNGRETGELFFGEGSRLTVL.